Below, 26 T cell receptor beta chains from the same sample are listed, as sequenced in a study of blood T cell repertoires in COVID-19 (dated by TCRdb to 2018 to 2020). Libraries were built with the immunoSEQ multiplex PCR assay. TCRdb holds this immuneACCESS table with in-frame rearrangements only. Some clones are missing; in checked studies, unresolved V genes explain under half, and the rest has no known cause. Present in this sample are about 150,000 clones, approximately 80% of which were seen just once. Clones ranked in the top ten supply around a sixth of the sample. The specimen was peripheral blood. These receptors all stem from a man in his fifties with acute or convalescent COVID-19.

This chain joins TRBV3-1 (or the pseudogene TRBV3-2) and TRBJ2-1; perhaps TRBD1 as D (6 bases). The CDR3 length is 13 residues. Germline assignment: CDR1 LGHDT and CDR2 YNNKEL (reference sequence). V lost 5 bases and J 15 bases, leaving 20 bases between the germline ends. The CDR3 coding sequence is TGTGCCAGCAGCACCCGACAGGTGGGGAATACGTTCTTC. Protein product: CASSTRQVGNTFF.

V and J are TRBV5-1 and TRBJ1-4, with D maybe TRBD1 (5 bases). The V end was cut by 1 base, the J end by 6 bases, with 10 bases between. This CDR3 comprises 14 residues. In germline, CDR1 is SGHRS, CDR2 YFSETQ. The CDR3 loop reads CASSLLGPDEKLFF. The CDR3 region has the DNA TGCGCCAGCAGCTTGCTGGGGCCGGATGAAAAACTGTTTTTT.

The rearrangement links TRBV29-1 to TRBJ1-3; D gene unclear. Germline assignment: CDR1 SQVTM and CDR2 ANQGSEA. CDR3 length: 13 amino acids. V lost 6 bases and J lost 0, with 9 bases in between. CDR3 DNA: TGCAGCGTGGGAGGTTCCTCTGGAAACACCATATATTTT. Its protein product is CSVGGSSGNTIYF.

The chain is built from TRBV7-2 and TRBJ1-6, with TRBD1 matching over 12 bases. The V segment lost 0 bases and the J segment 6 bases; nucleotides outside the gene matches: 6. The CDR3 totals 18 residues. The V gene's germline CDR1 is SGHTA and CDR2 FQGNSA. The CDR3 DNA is TGTGCCAGCAGCTTAGCGCCGGGGACAGGGGGCGGTAATTCACCCCTCCACTTT. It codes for CASSLAPGTGGGNSPLHF.

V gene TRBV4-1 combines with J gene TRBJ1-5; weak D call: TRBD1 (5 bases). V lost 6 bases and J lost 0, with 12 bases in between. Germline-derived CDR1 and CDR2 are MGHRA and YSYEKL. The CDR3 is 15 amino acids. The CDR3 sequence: CASSATGVSNQPQHF. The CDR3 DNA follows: TGCGCCAGCAGTGCAACAGGCGTTAGCAATCAGCCCCAGCATTTT.

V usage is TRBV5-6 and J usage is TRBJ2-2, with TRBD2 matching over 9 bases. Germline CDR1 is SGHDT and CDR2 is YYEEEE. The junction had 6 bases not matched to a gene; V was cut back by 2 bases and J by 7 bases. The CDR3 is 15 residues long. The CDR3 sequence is CASSFAGGPSGELFF. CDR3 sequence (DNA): TGTGCCAGCAGCTTCGCGGGGGGGCCTAGCGGGGAGCTGTTTTTT.

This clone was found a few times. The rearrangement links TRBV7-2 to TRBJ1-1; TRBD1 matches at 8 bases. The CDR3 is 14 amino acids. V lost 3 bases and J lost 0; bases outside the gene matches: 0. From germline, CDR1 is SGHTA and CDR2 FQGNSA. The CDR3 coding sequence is TGTGCCAGCAGCTTCAGGGGGCTGAACACTGAAGCTTTCTTT. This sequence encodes CASSFRGLNTEAFF.

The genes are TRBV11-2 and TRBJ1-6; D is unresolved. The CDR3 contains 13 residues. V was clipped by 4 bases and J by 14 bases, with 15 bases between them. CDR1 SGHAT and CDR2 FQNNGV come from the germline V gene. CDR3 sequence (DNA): TGTGCCAGCAGCTCCCAGCCGGGGTTTGCCCTCCACTTT. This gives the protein CASSSQPGFALHF.

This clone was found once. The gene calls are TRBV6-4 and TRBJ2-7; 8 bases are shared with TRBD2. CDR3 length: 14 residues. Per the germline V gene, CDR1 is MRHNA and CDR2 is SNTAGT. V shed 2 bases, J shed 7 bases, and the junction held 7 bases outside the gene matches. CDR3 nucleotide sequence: TGTGCCAGCAGTGACACGGGGGGGGGAGAGGAGCAGTACGTC. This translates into CASSDTGGGEEQYV.

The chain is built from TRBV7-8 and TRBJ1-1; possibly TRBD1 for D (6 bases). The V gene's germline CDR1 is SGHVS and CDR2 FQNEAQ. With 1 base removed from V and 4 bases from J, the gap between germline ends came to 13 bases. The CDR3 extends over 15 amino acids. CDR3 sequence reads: CASSLGPGVGTEAFF. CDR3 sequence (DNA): TGTGCCAGCAGCTTAGGTCCAGGGGTGGGCACTGAAGCTTTCTTT.

The CDR3 DNA follows: TGTGCCAGCAGCGTAGATCTAGCGGGGGCCCTACTCACAGATACGCAGTATTTT. This translates into CASSVDLAGALLTDTQYF. The chain uses TRBV9 and TRBJ2-3; 10 nucleotides align to TRBD2. CDR1 and CDR2 from the germline V gene are SGDLS and YYNGEE. This CDR3 contains 18 residues. Trimming at V came to 0 bases and at J to 2 bases, leaving 9 bases not matched to a gene.

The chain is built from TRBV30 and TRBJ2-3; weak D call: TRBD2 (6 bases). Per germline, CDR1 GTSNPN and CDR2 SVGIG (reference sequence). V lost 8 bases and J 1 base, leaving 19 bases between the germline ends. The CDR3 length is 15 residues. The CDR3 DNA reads TGTGCCCAAAGCCTTCCGGGGGATCGCACAGATACGCAGTATTTT. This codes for CAQSLPGDRTDTQYF.

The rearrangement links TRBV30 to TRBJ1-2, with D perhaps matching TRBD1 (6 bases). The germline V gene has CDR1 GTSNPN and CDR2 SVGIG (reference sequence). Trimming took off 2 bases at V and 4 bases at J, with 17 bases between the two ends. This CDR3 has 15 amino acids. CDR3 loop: CAWSLSRGMGYGYTF. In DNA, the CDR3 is TGTGCCTGGAGTCTTTCTAGGGGGATGGGCTATGGCTACACCTTC. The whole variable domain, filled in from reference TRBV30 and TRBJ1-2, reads SQTIHQWPATLVQPVGSPLSLECTVEGTSNPNLYWYRQAAGRGLQLLFYSVGIGQISSEVPQNLSASRPQDRQFILSSKKLLLSDSGFYLCAWSLSRGMGYGYTFGSGTRLTVV.

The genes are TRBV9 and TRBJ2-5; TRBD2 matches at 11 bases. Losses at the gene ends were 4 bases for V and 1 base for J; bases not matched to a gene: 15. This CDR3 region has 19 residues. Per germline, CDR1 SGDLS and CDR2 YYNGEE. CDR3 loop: CASSSSPGLAAESQETQYF. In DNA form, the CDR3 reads TGTGCCAGCAGCTCCAGCCCGGGACTAGCGGCCGAAAGCCAAGAGACCCAGTACTTC.

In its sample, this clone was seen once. The CDR3 coding sequence is TGCAGTGCTAGCTACTACACCTTC. Amino acid sequence: CSASYYTF. The chain joins TRBV20-1 to TRBJ1-2; D is unclear. V lost 3 bases and J 10 bases, leaving 3 bases between the germline ends. The CDR3 has 8 amino acids. Looked up from germline, CDR1 is DFQATT and CDR2 is SNEGSKA (reference sequence).

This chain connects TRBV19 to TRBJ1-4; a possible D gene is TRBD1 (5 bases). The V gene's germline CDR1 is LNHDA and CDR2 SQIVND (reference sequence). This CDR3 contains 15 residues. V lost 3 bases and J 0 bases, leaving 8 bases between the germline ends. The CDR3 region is CASSIDRTTNEKLFF. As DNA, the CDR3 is TGTGCCAGTAGTATTGACAGAACAACTAATGAAAAACTGTTTTTT.

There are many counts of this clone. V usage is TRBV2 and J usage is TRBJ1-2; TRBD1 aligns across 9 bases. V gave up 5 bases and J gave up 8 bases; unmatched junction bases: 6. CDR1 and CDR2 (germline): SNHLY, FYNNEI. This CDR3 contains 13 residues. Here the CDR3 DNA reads TGTGCCAGCAGTCCCACAGGGGGCGGGGGCTACACCTTC. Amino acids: CASSPTGGGGYTF.

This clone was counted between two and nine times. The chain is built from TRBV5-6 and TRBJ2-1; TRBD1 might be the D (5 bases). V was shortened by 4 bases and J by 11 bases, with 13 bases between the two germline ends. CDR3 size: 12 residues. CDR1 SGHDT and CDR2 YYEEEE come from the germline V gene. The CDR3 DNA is TGTGCCAGCAGCCCCTCAGGGAATAAGCAGTTCTTC. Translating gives CASSPSGNKQFF.

The CDR3 bases are TGTGCCAGTAGTATATCGGGGACAGGGGACATTCAGTACTTC. This sequence encodes CASSISGTGDIQYF. This chain connects TRBV19 to TRBJ2-4; 10 bases are shared with TRBD1. The CDR3 is 14 amino acids. The V gene's germline CDR1 is LNHDA and CDR2 SQIVND (reference sequence). J gave up 8 bases and V 2 bases, and 3 bases lay outside the gene matches.

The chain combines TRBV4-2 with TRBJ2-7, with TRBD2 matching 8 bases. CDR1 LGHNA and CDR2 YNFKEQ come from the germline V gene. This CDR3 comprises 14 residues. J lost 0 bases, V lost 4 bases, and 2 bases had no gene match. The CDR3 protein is CASSLTSGSYEQYF. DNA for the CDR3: TGTGCCAGCAGCCTTACTAGCGGCTCCTACGAGCAGTACTTC.

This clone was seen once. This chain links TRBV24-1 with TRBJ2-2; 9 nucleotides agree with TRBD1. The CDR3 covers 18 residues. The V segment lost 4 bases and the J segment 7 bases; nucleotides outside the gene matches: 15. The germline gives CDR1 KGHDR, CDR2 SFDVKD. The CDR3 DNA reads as TGTGCCACCAGTGAATCCCACCCGGGACAGGGCTTGAGCGGGGAGCTGTTTTTT. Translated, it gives CATSESHPGQGLSGELFF.

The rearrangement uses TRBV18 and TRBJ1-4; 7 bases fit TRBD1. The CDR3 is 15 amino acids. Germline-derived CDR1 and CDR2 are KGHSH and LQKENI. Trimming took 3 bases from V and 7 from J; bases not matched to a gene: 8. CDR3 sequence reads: CASSPKDRPGEKLFF. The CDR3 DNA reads TGTGCCAGCTCACCGAAGGACAGGCCGGGTGAAAAACTGTTTTTT. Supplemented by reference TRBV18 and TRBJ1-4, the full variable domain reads NAGVMQNPRHLVRRRGQEARLRCSPMKGHSHVYWYRQLPEEGLKFMVYLQKENIIDESGMPKERFSAEFPKEGPSILRIQQVVRGDSAAYFCASSPKDRPGEKLFFGSGTQLSVL.

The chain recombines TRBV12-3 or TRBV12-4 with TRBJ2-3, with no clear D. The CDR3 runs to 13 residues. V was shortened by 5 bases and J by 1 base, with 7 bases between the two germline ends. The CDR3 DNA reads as TGTGCCAGCAGTCACCGGGGCACAGATACGCAGTATTTT. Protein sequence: CASSHRGTDTQYF.

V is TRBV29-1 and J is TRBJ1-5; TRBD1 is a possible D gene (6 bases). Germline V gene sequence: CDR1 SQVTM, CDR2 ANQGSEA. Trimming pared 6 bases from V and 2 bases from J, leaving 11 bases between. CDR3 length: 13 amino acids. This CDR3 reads CSVGPGGNQPQHF. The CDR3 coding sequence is TGCAGCGTCGGACCAGGGGGCAATCAGCCCCAGCATTTT.

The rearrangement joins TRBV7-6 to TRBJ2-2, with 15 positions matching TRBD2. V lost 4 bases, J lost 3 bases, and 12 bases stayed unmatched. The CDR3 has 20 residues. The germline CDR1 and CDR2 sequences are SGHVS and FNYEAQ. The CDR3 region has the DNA TGTGCCAGCAGCTACGATCACTGGACTAGCGGGGGGGCGTACACCGGGGAGCTGTTTTTT. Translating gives CASSYDHWTSGGAYTGELFF. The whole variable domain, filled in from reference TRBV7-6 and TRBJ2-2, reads GAGVSQSPRYKVTKRGQDVALRCDPISGHVSLYWYRQALGQGPEFLTYFNYEAQQDKSGLPNDRFSAERPEGSISTLTIQRTEQRDSAMYRCASSYDHWTSGGAYTGELFFGEGSRLTVL.

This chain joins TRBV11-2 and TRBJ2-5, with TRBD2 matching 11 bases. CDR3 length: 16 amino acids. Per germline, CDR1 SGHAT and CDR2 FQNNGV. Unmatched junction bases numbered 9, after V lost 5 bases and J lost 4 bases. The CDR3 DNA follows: TGTGCCAGCAGCGGGTTAGCGGGGGGGTACGTAGAGACCCAGTACTTC. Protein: CASSGLAGGYVETQYF.